This T cell receptor (beta chain) is from a study of cytomegalovirus exposure and HLA in healthy donors (dated by TCRdb to about 2017). Looking at the study overall: An earlier analysis of 550 to 700 of the donors reported approximately 290 Gb of sequence data and approximately 110 million unique TCR beta sequences from 150 million to 200 million T cells. Approximately 310 gigabases of sequencing data and tens of millions of unique TCR sequences were included in an early release covering about 620 HLA-typed donors. Of the 300 to 500 genotyped donors, over 80% were placed in the genetic ancestry cluster associated with self-reported Caucasian donors. The study was designed to test whether signatures of past pathogen exposure could be identified by cataloging public T cell receptors. The study profiled the T cell repertoires of approximately 700 subjects by immunosequencing and related them to cytomegalovirus serostatus. Besides the first cohort of roughly 700 subjects, a separate validation cohort made up of around 120 different subjects was used. The study combined high-throughput TCR immunosequencing, statistical association of individual TCRs with disease status, and machine learning to predict cytomegalovirus infection status. To study patterns of TCR occurrence, a later analysis re-analyzed previously published TCR beta repertoires from 666 donors and added high-resolution HLA genotyping. In the later analysis, no new phenotypic data were used to find candidate immune exposures; instead, reliance was placed on TCR beta sequences and their occurrence across donors. An earlier analysis of 500 to 750 of the donors applied high-throughput TCR beta sequencing to assess whether each TCR beta V gene segment acted as functional or pseudogenic. Donor age, sex, ethnicity and CMV serostatus were compiled together with the repertoire data. A later genetic analysis took genome-wide SNP genotypes for about 65% of the 666 donors and used that subset as a discovery cohort. All discovery cohort repertoires had been generated on a single sequencing platform. HLA typing covered class I and class II loci at four-digit resolution. Typing coverage differed by locus: A, B, C, DRB1 and DQB1 were typed in about 620-630 donors, DQA1 in about 500, DPA1 in 600 to 610, and DPB1 in around 490. Because of strong linkage in the cohort, five DR-DQ haplotypes were treated as single units for association and clustering. On average, roughly 240,000 unique TCR beta nucleotide sequences were sequenced per donor among 398 genotyped donors of the cohort, with 15% to 20% of those sequences being non-productive.

Broad study findings and their caveats: In a later analysis, TCR association rates were found to vary across HLA loci, with the most associated TCRs seen for DRB1 alleles and the fewest for HLA-C alleles. Presence/absence analyses assumed roughly uniform sequencing depth across donors, an assumption that may not hold. For the cohort, immune exposure information was limited to CMV serostatus. Three of the identified cytomegalovirus-associated TCR beta chains were confirmed in vitro to be specific for cytomegalovirus antigens. The cohort was sequenced for TCR beta chains only, and without alpha or paired-chain data the features that could be detected were limited. In an earlier analysis of under 600 of the donors, most TCR beta V segments were observed in productive rearrangements about 87% or about 30% of the time, broadly matching IMGT annotations. A further reported finding was that TCR beta sequences accurately predicted the HLA-A and HLA-B alleles for most subjects in the first cohort. A cluster of highly shared sequence variants was judged likely to be a technical artifact of the sequencing pipeline. It was suggested by the authors that the approach could potentially be generalized to other disease states and immunological phenotypes. In a later genetic analysis, fewer N-insertions in productive TCRs were reported among donors in an Asian-associated ancestry cluster than the roughly 710-donor mean. The classifier was reported to diagnose cytomegalovirus status with high specificity and sensitivity in both the original cohort and the validation cohort. In a later analysis, several top co-occurrence clusters were reported to appear linked to parvovirus B19, influenza, CMV and Epstein-Barr virus. Because HLA typing was missing for some donors at each locus, association tests included only the typed subset. Most CMV-associated TCR beta chains appeared to be HLA-restricted in a later analysis, and the HLA associations seemed to be driven largely by CMV exposure. Some IMGT-functional V segments, including TRBV6-2 and TRBV6-3, could not be distinguished by the 87-base-pair reads and were therefore excluded. Specific HLA alleles were associated with 15,000 to 20,000 TCR beta sequences at a false discovery rate of 0.05 in a later analysis. Correlated functional status among segregating V segments might be attributable to linkage disequilibrium, but an unknown experimental factor could not be ruled out. In a later analysis, HLA-associated TCR beta chains showed more clonal expansion and lower generation probabilities than non-associated chains that were equally common. Roughly 17 rarely observed V segments, including chromosome 9 orphons, were excluded from the earlier analysis of approximately 500 of the donors because counts were too low. A later genetic analysis associated a missense DCLRE1C variant with V-gene and J-gene trimming of TCR beta chains, and an independent cohort replicated the association. The study gave a list of about 160 TCR beta chains associated with cytomegalovirus. Across donors, most TCR sequences were observed very rarely, whereas some public TCRs were present in many individuals. Assigning TCR associations to individual alleles was difficult when HLA alleles, especially DR and DQ, strongly co-occurred.

Relative to its sample, this clone is medium-sized (0.01 to 0.1%). What antigen it recognizes has not been identified. No much larger clonotype is one base removed from it; base qualities were not supplied. The cohort consisted of 600 to 700 healthy bone marrow donors. At the time of sampling, every cohort member was nominally healthy, though immune exposures that went unrecorded were likely present. The donor was CMV seropositive and was included in the group of 250 to 300 seropositive cohort members. Every donor gave a peripheral blood sample, and the peripheral blood mononuclear cells from that sample were used for TCR beta sequencing. The Qiagen DNeasy Blood Extraction Kit was used to extract genomic DNA from the blood cell samples. The CDR3 runs 13 amino acids, cysteine and phenylalanine included. The kept DNA is CDR3 alone, 39 bases in frame from the first base. Cut back by 8 bases and 8 bases, the V and J ends lie 19 bases apart. Per the germline V gene, SQVTM is the CDR1 and ANQGSEA is the CDR2.

Libraries were built with the immunoSEQ multiplex PCR assay. A mixture of 60 forward primers for TCR Vbeta segments and 13 reverse primers for TCR Jbeta segments was used in the multiplex PCR. The CDR3 region of rearranged TCR beta genes was amplified from genomic DNA with a multiplex PCR assay. On the Illumina HiSeq System, the amplified TCR beta libraries were sequenced as 87-base-pair reads. The original methods were these. A later analysis counted some 80 million unique TCR beta chains across the 700 or so repertoires, and around 9.9 million of these chains were shared by at least two donors. Raw reads were error-corrected and collapsed into unique sequences by a nearest-neighbor algorithm in which closely related sequences were merged to remove PCR and sequencing errors. To assign V, D and J gene segments, CDR3 sequences were aligned to IMGT reference sequences. For a sequence to be retained, at least a six-nucleotide match to both a V gene segment and a J gene segment was required. A rearrangement was called productive if the CDR3 had no stop codons and remained in frame with V and J, and every other rearrangement was called non-productive. Following IMGT convention, CDR3 was defined as the stretch from the second conserved V-encoded cysteine to the conserved J-encoded phenylalanine. The earlier analysis of some 550 of the donors excluded any sequence lacking an unambiguous match to a single V gene segment. In an earlier analysis of a few hundred of the donors, a V segment was called functional when productive rearrangements were above 56.7%, and segregating when the standard deviation between donors exceeded 5%. A statistical classification framework was developed to diagnose cytomegalovirus status using the catalog of TCR beta chain sequences. In a later analysis, V and J genes were assigned by comparing TCR nucleotide sequences against IMGT/GENE-DB human TR gene sequences. Using the TCRdist pipeline, a later analysis assigned CDR3 sequences along with most-parsimonious VDJ recombination scenarios. In a later analysis, each TCR beta chain was defined by its CDR3 amino acid sequence together with its V-gene family, and reads lacking a unique V-gene family were excluded. As a way to deal with suspected cross-contamination and a sequencing artifact, a later analysis dropped hundreds of nucleotide sequences that were highly shared and had low generation probability. A later analysis calculated a clonal expansion index for each public chain from normalized within-repertoire ranks of inferred template counts. In a later analysis, generation probabilities were computed using a VDJ recombination model fitted to out-of-frame rearrangements, and the results were checked against IGoR. A later analysis scored TCR-TCR, TCR-HLA and TCR-CMV co-occurrence with hypergeometric tests, applying a repertoire-size bias correction to TCR pairs. In a later analysis, false discovery rates were estimated by permuting HLA or CMV assignments 20 times. In a later analysis, co-occurring TCRs were grouped using DBSCAN, and TCRdist sequence similarity was added for clustering within HLA-allele-positive subsets. For co-occurrence clustering, repertoires with fewer than 30,000 or more than 120,000 public chains were excluded, along with five repertoires with anomalous nucleotide sharing. The table was pulled from immuneACCESS by TCRdb, which kept in-frame rearrangements only. Such tables lose some clones; where checked, under half of the loss comes from unresolved V genes, and the rest has no known cause. The V and J calls and the clone size are those of that table, but D and trimming were determined from the DNA. Counted in this sample were 85,000 to 100,000 clones; around three quarters of them appeared once. About 3.1% of the sample lies in the top ten.

The receptor's source is a male donor in good health and CMV-seropositive. The chain links TRBV29-1 with TRBJ1-5, and perhaps TRBD1 as D gene, on 5 matching bases. Sequencing was performed on PBMCs. In nucleotides, the sequence is TGCAGCACTCGGGACTCCCGAGGGGAGCCCCAGCATTTT. It is translated as CSTRDSRGEPQHF. Joined to the reference TRBV29-1 and TRBJ1-5 proteins, this CDR3 gives the full variable domain: SAVISQKPSRDICQRGTSLTIQCQVDSQVTMMFWYRQQPGQSLTLIATANQGSEATYESGFVIDKFPISRPNLTFSTLTVSNMSPEDSSIYLCSTRDSRGEPQHFGDGTRLSIL.